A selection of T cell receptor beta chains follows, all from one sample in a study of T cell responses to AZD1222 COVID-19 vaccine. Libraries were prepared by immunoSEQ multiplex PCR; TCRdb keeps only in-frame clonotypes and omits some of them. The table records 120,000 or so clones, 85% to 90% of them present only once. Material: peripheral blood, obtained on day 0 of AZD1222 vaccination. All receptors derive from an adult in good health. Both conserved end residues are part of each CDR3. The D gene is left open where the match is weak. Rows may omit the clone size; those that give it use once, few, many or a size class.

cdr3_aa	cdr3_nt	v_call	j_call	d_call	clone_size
CASSWGQGWGTEAFF	TGTGCCAGCAGCTGGGGTCAGGGATGGGGCACTGAAGCTTTCTTT	TRBV5-5	TRBJ1-1	-	-
CASSTRQGRMWTEAFF	TGTGCCAGCAGCACCCGACAGGGGCGCATGTGGACTGAAGCTTTCTTT	TRBV7-2	TRBJ1-1	TRBD1	-
CASSVSGSGTDTQYF	TGTGCCAGCAGCGTAAGCGGGAGCGGCACAGATACGCAGTATTTT	TRBV9	TRBJ2-3	TRBD2	-
CASRVTGGDSPLHF	TGTGCCAGCAGGGTAACAGGTGGGGATTCACCCCTCCACTTT	TRBV2	TRBJ1-6	-	-
CASSLAEKLFF	TGTGCCAGCAGTTTAGCCGAAAAACTGTTTTTT	TRBV27	TRBJ1-4	-	-
CASGLGAGSSYEQYF	TGTGCTAGTGGTTTGGGGGCAGGGAGCTCCTACGAGCAGTACTTC	TRBV12-5	TRBJ2-7	-	-
CASSFGGNTIYF	TGTGCCAGCAGTTTCGGTGGAAACACCATATATTTT	TRBV12-3/TRBV12-4	TRBJ1-3	-	-
CASSQTVGEADTQYF	TGTGCCAGCAGCCAGACAGTTGGGGAAGCAGATACGCAGTATTTT	TRBV4-2	TRBJ2-3	-	-
CASSFGREGGEQYF	TGTGCCAGCAGTTTCGGTCGTGAAGGAGGCGAGCAGTACTTC	TRBV27	TRBJ2-7	-	-
CASRRDVDTDYGYTF	TGTGCCAGCAGGAGGGACGTGGACACCGACTATGGCTACACCTTC	TRBV6-5	TRBJ1-2	-	-
CASSSEGGYGNTEAFF	TGCGCCAGCAGCTCCGAGGGGGGATATGGGAACACTGAAGCTTTCTTT	TRBV5-1	TRBJ1-1	-	-
CASSQGGNQPQHF	TGTGCCAGCTCACAGGGGGGAAATCAGCCCCAGCATTTT	TRBV18	TRBJ1-5	-	-
CATGTGTGGWQPQHF	TGTGCCACCGGAACCGGGACAGGGGGTTGGCAGCCCCAGCATTTT	TRBV6-5	TRBJ1-5	TRBD1	-
CAISPADEQFF	TGTGCCATCAGTCCAGCGGATGAGCAGTTCTTC	TRBV10-3	TRBJ2-1	-	once
CASSEEGRSTDTQYF	TGTGCCAGCAGTGAAGAGGGAAGAAGCACAGATACGCAGTATTTT	TRBV6-4	TRBJ2-3	-	-